This record looks at one TCR beta chain sequence and its context. The data derive from a study of T cells after somatic rescue of genetic block. This CDR3 comprises 13 residues. The germline V gene encodes CDR1 MNHEY and CDR2 SMNVEV (reference sequence). V shed 7 bases and J 5 bases; nucleotides not matched to a gene: 6. Clones were sequenced by immunoSEQ multiplex PCR, and TCRdb holds only the in-frame ones, with some missing. This table holds 110,000 or so clones, 75% to 95% found once. This clonotype was obtained from a woman aged 18-30 years. The chain joins TRBV27 to TRBJ1-1; 8 positions match TRBD1. Source material: peripheral blood mononuclear cells (PBMCs). The CDR3 is CASMAGGGTEAFF. The CDR3 nucleotides are TGTGCCAGCATGGCAGGGGGCGGGACTGAAGCTTTCTTT.